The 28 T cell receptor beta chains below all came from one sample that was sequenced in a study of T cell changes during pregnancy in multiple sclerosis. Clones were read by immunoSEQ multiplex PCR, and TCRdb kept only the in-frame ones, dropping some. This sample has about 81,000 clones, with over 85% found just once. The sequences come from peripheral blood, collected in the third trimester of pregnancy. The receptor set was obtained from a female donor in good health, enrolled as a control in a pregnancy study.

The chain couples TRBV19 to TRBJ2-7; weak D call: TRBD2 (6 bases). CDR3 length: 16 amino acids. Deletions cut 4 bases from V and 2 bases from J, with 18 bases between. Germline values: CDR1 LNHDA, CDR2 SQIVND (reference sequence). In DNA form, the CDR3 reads TGTGCCAGTAGTAAGGAGGGAGGCACACCAGCCTACGAGCAGTACTTC. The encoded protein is CASSKEGGTPAYEQYF. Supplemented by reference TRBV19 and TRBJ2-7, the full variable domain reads DGGITQSPKYLFRKEGQNVTLSCEQNLNHDAMYWYRQDPGQGLRLIYYSQIVNDFQKGDIAEGYSVSREKKESFPLTVTSAQKNPTAFYLCASSKEGGTPAYEQYFGPGTRLTVT.

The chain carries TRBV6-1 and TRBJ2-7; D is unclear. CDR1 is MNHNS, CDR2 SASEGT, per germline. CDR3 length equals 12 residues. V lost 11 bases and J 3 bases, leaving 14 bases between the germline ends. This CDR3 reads CAFLDQFYEQYF. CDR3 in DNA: TGTGCCTTCCTAGACCAGTTCTACGAGCAGTACTTC.

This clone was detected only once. The CDR3 is CASTRRGSAYEQYF. Written as DNA, the CDR3 is TGTGCCAGCACCCGAAGGGGGTCCGCCTACGAGCAGTACTTC. This chain joins TRBV6-1 and TRBJ2-7, with a tentative D call TRBD1 (6 bases). Germline V gives CDR1 MNHNS, CDR2 SASEGT. The CDR3 sequence is 14 residues long. V was shortened by 7 bases and J by 2 bases, with 15 bases between the two germline ends.

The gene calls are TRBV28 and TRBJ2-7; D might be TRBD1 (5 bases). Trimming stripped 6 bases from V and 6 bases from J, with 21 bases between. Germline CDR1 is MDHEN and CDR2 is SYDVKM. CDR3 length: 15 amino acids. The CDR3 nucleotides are TGTGCCAGCAGCCTTATTACCGACAGCTTATCCGAGCAGTACTTC. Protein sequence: CASSLITDSLSEQYF.

The chain's CDR3 is CASRQQDRSTEAFF. The CDR3 DNA reads as TGTGCCAGCAGGCAGCAAGACAGATCCACTGAAGCTTTCTTT. The J gene is TRBJ1-1, the V gene TRBV28; possibly TRBD1 for D (5 bases). The CDR3 length is 14 residues. Deletions cut 6 bases from V and 4 bases from J, with 15 bases between. Germline V gene data show CDR1 as MDHEN and CDR2 as SYDVKM.

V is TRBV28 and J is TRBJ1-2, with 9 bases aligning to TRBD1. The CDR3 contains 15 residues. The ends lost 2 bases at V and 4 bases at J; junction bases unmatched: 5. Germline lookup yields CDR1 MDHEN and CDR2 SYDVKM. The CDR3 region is CASSLTDRGSYGYTF. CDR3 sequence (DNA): TGTGCCAGCAGTTTAACGGACAGGGGATCCTATGGCTACACCTTC.

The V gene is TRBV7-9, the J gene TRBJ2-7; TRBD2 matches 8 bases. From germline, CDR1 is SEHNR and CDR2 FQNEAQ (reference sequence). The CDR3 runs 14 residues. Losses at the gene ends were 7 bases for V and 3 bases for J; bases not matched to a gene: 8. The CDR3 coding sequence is TGTGCCAGCACCGGGGGGGGGCGCATCTACGAGCAGTACTTC. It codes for CASTGGGRIYEQYF.

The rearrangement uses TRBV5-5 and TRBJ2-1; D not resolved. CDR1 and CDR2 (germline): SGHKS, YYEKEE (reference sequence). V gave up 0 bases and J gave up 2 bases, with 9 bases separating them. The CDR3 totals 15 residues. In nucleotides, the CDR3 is TGTGCCAGCAGCTTGGGGGTAGCAACCTACAATGAGCAGTTCTTC. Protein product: CASSLGVATYNEQFF.

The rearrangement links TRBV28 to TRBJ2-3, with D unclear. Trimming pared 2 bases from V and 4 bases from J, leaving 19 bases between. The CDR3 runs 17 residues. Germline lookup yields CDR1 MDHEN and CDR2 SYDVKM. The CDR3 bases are TGTGCCAGCAGTTTAGATCCCAATTATGAAGGAGCAGATACGCAGTATTTT. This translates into CASSLDPNYEGADTQYF.

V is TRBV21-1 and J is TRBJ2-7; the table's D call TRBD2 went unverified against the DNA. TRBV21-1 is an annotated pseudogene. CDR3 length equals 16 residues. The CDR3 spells CASSILSAAIHYEQYF. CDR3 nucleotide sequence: TGTGCCAGCAGCATCTTGTCGGCAGCGATTCACTACGAGCAGTACTTC.

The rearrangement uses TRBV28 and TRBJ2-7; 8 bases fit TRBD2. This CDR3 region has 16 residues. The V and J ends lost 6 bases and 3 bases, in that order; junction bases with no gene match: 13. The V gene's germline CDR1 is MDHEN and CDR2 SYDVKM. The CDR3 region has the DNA TGTGCCAGCAGCTCCCCCGGGACTAGTGGGTACTACGAGCAGTACTTC. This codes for CASSSPGTSGYYEQYF.

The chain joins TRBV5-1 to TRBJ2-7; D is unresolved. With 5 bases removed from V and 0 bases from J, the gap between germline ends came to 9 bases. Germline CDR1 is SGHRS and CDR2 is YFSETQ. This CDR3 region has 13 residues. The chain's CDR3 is CASRSDNSYEQYF. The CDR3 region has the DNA TGCGCCAGCAGGAGTGACAACTCCTACGAGCAGTACTTC.

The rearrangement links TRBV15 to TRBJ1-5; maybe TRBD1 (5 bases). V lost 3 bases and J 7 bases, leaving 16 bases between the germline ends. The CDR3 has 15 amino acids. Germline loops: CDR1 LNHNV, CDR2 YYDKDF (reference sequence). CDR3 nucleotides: TGTGCCACCAGCAGGGCGGGACTTTCGACACAGCCCCAGCATTTT. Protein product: CATSRAGLSTQPQHF.

The CDR3 sequence: CASSPPRDREDTEAFF. As DNA, the CDR3 is TGTGCCAGCTCACCCCCGAGGGACAGGGAGGACACTGAAGCTTTCTTT. The chain links TRBV18 to TRBJ1-1; TRBD1 matches at 9 bases. The germline V gene encodes CDR1 KGHSH and CDR2 LQKENI. This CDR3 spans 16 amino acids. The ends lost 3 bases at V and 3 bases at J; junction bases unmatched: 8.

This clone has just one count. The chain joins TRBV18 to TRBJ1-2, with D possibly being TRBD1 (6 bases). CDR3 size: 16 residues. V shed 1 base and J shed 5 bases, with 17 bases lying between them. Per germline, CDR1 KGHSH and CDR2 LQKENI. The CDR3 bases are TGTGCCAGCTCACCACGGGACAATTTGGGGTGGTATGGCTACACCTTC. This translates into CASSPRDNLGWYGYTF.

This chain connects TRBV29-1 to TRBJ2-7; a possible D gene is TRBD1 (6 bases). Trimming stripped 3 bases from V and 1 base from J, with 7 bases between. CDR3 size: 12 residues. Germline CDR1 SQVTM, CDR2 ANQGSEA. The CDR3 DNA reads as TGCAGCGTTGAGAGGGGGTCCTACGAGCAGTACTTC. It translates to CSVERGSYEQYF.

The CDR3 loop is CASSPALEGAEQFF. CDR3 DNA sequence: TGTGCCAGCAGCCCCGCCCTTGAGGGGGCGGAGCAGTTCTTC. The chain is built from TRBV7-9 and TRBJ2-1, with 7 bases fitting TRBD1. Germline V gives CDR1 SEHNR, CDR2 FQNEAQ (reference sequence). Trimming took 5 bases from V and 10 from J; bases not matched to a gene: 11. The CDR3 is 14 residues long.

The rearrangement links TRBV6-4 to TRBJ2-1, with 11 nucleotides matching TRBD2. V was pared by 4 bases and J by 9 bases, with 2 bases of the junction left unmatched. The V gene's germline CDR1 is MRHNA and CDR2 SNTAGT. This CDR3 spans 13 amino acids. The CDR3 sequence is CASSALAGAEQFF. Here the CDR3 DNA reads TGTGCCAGCAGTGCACTAGCGGGAGCTGAGCAGTTCTTC.

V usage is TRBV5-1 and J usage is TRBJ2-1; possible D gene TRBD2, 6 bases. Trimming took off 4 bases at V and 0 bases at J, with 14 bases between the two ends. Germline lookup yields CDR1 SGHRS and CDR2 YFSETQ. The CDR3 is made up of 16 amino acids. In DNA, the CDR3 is TGCGCCAGCAGCACGGGAGATGCAGTCTCCTACAATGAGCAGTTCTTC. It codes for CASSTGDAVSYNEQFF.

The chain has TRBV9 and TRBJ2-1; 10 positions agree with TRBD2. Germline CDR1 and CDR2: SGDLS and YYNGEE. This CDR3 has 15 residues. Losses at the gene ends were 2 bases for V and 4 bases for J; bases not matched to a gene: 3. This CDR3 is CASSVLAGVYNEQFF. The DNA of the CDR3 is TGTGCCAGCAGCGTCCTAGCGGGAGTATACAATGAGCAGTTCTTC.

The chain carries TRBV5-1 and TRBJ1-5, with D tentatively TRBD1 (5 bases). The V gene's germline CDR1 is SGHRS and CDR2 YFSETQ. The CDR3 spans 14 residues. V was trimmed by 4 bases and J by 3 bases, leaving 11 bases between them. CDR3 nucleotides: TGCGCCAGCAGCGCCGGGGGACTCAATCAGCCCCAGCATTTT. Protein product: CASSAGGLNQPQHF.

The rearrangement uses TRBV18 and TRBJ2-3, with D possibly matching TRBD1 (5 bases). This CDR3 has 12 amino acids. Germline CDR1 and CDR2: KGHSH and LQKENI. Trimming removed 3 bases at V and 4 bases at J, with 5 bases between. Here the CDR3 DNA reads TGTGCCAGCTCACCCAGGGCAGATACGCAGTATTTT. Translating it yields CASSPRADTQYF.

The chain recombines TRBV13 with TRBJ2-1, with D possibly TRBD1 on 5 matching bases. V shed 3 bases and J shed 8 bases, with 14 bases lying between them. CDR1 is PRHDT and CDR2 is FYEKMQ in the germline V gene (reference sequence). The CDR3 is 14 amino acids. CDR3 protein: CASSFLQGSHEQFF. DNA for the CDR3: TGTGCCAGCAGCTTTCTTCAGGGTAGTCATGAGCAGTTCTTC.

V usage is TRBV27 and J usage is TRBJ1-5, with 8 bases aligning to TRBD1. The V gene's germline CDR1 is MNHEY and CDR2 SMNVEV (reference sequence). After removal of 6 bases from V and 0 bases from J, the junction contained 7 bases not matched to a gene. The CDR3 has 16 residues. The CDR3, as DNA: TGTGCCAGCAGGCCCGACAGGGGAACTAGCAATCAGCCCCAGCATTTT. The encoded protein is CASRPDRGTSNQPQHF.

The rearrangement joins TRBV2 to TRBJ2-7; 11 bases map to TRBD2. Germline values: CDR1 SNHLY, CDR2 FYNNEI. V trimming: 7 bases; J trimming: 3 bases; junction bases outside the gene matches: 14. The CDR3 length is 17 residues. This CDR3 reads CASTWSGTSGTHYEQYF. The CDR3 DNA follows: TGTGCCAGCACGTGGTCCGGGACTAGCGGAACCCACTACGAGCAGTACTTC.

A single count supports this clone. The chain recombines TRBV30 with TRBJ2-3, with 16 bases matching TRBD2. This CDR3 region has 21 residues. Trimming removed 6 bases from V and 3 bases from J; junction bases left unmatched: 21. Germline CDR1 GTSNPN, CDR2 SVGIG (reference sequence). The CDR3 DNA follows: TGTGCCTGTTATTCTAACCCGGGACTAGCGGGAGGGCCGCCGGGGACAGATACGCAGTATTTT. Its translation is CACYSNPGLAGGPPGTDTQYF.

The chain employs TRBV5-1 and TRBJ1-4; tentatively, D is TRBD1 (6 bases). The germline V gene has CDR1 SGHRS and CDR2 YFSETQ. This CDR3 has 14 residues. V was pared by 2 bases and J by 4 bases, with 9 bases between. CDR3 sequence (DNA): TGCGCCAGCAGCTTCACAGGGCATAATGAAAAACTGTTTTTT. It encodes CASSFTGHNEKLFF.

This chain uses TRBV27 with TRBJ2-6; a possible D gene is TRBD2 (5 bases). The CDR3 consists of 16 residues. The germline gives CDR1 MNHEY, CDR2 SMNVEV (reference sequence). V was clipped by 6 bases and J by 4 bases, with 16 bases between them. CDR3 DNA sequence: TGTGCCAGCAGGGGATTCGGGGTGCCCGGGGCCAACGTCCTGACTTTC. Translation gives CASRGFGVPGANVLTF.